This T cell receptor beta chain originates from a study of shared clonotypes between healthy human individuals. Each of the donors was a healthy adult who was HIV-negative and had not had a recent acute infection or vaccination. Study-level findings and limits: Incomplete sequencing of sorted subsets was indicated by rarefaction despite large depth.

Once extracted for a subset, genomic DNA was divided evenly among several immunoSEQ plates. Assay: immunoSEQ multiplex PCR; the TCRdb copy retains only in-frame clones and omits some. This table has 2 million to 2.5 million clones, 85% to 95% appearing once. Concerning this clone: The antigen remains undetermined.

Trimming took 2 bases from V and 5 from J, leaving 15 bases between them. The CDR3 contains 15 residues. Looked up from germline, CDR1 is MNHEY and CDR2 is SVGAGI. The TCR originated in a man younger than 35 in good health. Some clones in this sample may be carry-over from other donors' samples. Sequencing was done on a sample of naive CD4+ T cells from PBMCs. Subset noted: CD45RA+ positively selected. V gene TRBV6-5 combines with J gene TRBJ1-2, with D possibly being TRBD1 (6 bases). The CDR3 DNA sequence: TGTGCCAGCAGTTACCAACGCACAGGGATTTATGGCTACACCTTC. It translates to CASSYQRTGIYGYTF.